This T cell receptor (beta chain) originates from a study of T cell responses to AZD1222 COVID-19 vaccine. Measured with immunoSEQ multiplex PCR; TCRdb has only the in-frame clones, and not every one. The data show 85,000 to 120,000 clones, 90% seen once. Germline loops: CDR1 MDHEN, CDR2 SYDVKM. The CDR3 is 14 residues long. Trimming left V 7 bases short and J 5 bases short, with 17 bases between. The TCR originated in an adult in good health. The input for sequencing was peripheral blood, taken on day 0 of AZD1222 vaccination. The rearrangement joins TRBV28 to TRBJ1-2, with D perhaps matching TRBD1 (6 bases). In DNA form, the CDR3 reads TGTGCCAGCACCCTCGGGGGGGCCGGGTATGGCTACACCTTC. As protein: CASTLGGAGYGYTF.